The 3 T cell receptor beta chains listed next were all sequenced from one sample in a study of Ad26.COV2.S vaccination and SARS-CoV-2 variants. The data were produced by immunoSEQ multiplex PCR, yet TCRdb's version contains in-frame clones alone and is incomplete. The data contain around 250,000 clones, 80% to 90% of them singletons. As for treatment: some 20 received Ad26.COV2.S at low or high dose, single or two shots; about five received placebo; per-sample allocation not given. Sampling happened 63 days after the first vaccine or placebo injection. The sample in question was peripheral blood, obtained in a trial of Ad26.COV2.S vaccine versus placebo. The receptor source for this set is a person aged 18-65 years who received the Ad26.COV2.S COVID-19 vaccine or a placebo.

The rearrangement uses TRBV4-2 and TRBJ2-1, with 7 bases matching TRBD2. After removal of 4 bases from V and 6 bases from J, the junction contained 18 bases not matched to a gene. The CDR3 length is 18 residues. Germline V gives CDR1 LGHNA, CDR2 YNFKEQ. DNA of the CDR3: TGTGCCAGCAGCCCTCTCTCGGGTGGACTAGACGTTTTCAATGAGCAGTTCTTC. It translates to CASSPLSGGLDVFNEQFF.

The chain employs TRBV20-1 and TRBJ2-1, with a possible D match to TRBD2 (5 bases). The CDR3 is 11 residues long. CDR1 is DFQATT and CDR2 is SNEGSKA in the germline V gene (reference sequence). Trimming pared 6 bases from V and 8 bases from J, leaving 11 bases between. CDR3 in amino acids: CSAATEDEQFF. The CDR3 coding sequence is TGCAGTGCCGCAACGGAGGATGAGCAGTTCTTC.

This rearrangement joins TRBV24-1 to TRBJ2-1; the match to TRBD1 covers 7 bases. CDR3 length: 15 residues. CDR1 and CDR2 (germline): KGHDR, SFDVKD. The V and J ends lost 9 bases and 5 bases, in that order; junction bases with no gene match: 12. Here the CDR3 reads CATSPRGTSDNEQFF. The CDR3 DNA sequence: TGTGCCACCTCTCCCAGGGGGACATCGGACAATGAGCAGTTCTTC.